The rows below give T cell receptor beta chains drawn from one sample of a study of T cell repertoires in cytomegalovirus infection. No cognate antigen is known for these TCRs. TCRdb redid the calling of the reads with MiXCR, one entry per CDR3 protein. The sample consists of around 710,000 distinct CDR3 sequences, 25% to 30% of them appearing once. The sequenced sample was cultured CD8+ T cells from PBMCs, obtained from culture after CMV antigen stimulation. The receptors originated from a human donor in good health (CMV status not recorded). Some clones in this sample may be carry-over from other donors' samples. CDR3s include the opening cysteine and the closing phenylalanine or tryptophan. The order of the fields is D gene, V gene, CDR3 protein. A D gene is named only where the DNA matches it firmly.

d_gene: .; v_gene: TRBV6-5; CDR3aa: CASRLQGQNTEAFF
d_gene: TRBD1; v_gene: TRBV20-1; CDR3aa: CSARTGDIQYF
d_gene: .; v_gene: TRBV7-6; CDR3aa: CASTDGGYNSPLHF
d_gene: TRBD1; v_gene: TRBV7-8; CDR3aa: CASSQDRVTGANVLTF
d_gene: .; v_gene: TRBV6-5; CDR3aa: CASSYGWPAAYEHYF
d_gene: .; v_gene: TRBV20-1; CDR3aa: CSARRLAPDTQYF
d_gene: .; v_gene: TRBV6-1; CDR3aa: CASTASSYNEQFF
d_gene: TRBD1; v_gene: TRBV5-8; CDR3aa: CASSLEGTVVFFGANVLTF
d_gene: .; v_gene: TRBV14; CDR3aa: CASSQDEGGWTQETQYF
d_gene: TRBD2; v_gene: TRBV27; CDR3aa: CASSFTSGGTSSYNEQFF
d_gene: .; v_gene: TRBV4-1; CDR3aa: CASSQKGLANHEQYF
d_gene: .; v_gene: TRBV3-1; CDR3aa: CASSQNPSPGDEQFF
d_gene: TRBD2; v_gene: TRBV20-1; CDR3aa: CSASRLAGGKITEEQFF
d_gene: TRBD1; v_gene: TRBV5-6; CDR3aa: CASSHYDRAPAFF